This is a list of T cell receptor beta chains from one sample in a study of STAT5B mutations in CD4+ large granular lymphocyte leukemia. Generated by immunoSEQ multiplex PCR, the TCRdb table keeps only in-frame clones and is missing some. In the table there are 30,000 to 40,000 clones, around 80% of which are singletons. Sequencing was performed on CD4+ T cells from blood buffy coats. The receptor source for this set is a human donor in good health. Both conserved end residues are part of each CDR3. A D gene is named only where the DNA matches it firmly. Part of the rows lack a size; the others show once, few, many or a class for expanded clones.

CDR3 DNA: TGTGCCTGGGGACTTACCTACGAGCAGTACTTC; CDR3 protein: CAWGLTYEQYF; clone size: NA; D gene: NA; J gene: TRBJ2-7; CDR3 length: 11; V gene: TRBV30
CDR3 DNA: TGTGCCAGCAGTCTCTCGGTGCGCACAGGGGCCGCCTACAATGAGCAGTTCTTC; CDR3 protein: CASSLSVRTGAAYNEQFF; clone size: NA; D gene: TRBD1; J gene: TRBJ2-1; CDR3 length: 18; V gene: TRBV27
CDR3 DNA: TGTGCCAGCAGCCAAGATCGAGCAGGGGACTACGAGCAGTACTTC; CDR3 protein: CASSQDRAGDYEQYF; clone size: NA; D gene: NA; J gene: TRBJ2-7; CDR3 length: 15; V gene: TRBV4-2
CDR3 DNA: TGCAGCGTTGAAGACACAGTGGACTATGGCTACACCTTC; CDR3 protein: CSVEDTVDYGYTF; clone size: NA; D gene: NA; J gene: TRBJ1-2; CDR3 length: 13; V gene: TRBV29-1
CDR3 DNA: TGTGCCAGCAGCCAGCGGGGGGAAGGAGAGCAGTTCTTC; CDR3 protein: CASSQRGEGEQFF; clone size: NA; D gene: TRBD2; J gene: TRBJ2-1; CDR3 length: 13; V gene: TRBV6-1
CDR3 DNA: TGTGCCAGCAGCCTCGGACAGGGAGATGAAAAACTGTTTTTT; CDR3 protein: CASSLGQGDEKLFF; clone size: few; D gene: TRBD1; J gene: TRBJ1-4; CDR3 length: 14; V gene: TRBV7-9
CDR3 DNA: TGTGCCAGTAGTATAGGAGGAGGAGGGGCAGAGACCCAGTACTTC; CDR3 protein: CASSIGGGGAETQYF; clone size: NA; D gene: NA; J gene: TRBJ2-5; CDR3 length: 15; V gene: TRBV19
CDR3 DNA: TGTGCCAGCAGCCGACAGGGGTGGGACTATGGCTACACCTTC; CDR3 protein: CASSRQGWDYGYTF; clone size: few; D gene: TRBD1; J gene: TRBJ1-2; CDR3 length: 14; V gene: TRBV6-5
CDR3 DNA: TGTGCCAGCAGTGAAGGGGGGCCCGATGCTGAAGCTTTCTTT; CDR3 protein: CASSEGGPDAEAFF; clone size: few; D gene: NA; J gene: TRBJ1-1; CDR3 length: 14; V gene: TRBV2
CDR3 DNA: TGTGCCAGCAGCCCCATTATTGGACCGACAGGGGATGAGCAGTTCTTC; CDR3 protein: CASSPIIGPTGDEQFF; clone size: few; D gene: TRBD1; J gene: TRBJ2-1; CDR3 length: 16; V gene: TRBV7-9
CDR3 DNA: TGTGCCAGCTCCCCACTAGCGGGAGGGAGTGAGCAGTTCTTC; CDR3 protein: CASSPLAGGSEQFF; clone size: NA; D gene: TRBD2; J gene: TRBJ2-1; CDR3 length: 14; V gene: TRBV18
CDR3 DNA: TGTGCCTGGAGTCCCCCCGACAGGGTATTGTTTTTT; CDR3 protein: CAWSPPDRVLFF; clone size: NA; D gene: TRBD1; J gene: TRBJ1-4; CDR3 length: 12; V gene: TRBV30
CDR3 DNA: TGTGCCAGCAGTTACTCCACAGGGTCATGGGGCGAGCAGTACTTC; CDR3 protein: CASSYSTGSWGEQYF; clone size: once; D gene: NA; J gene: TRBJ2-7; CDR3 length: 15; V gene: TRBV6-6
CDR3 DNA: TGTGCCAGCAGCGTAGCAGCCAAAGCGGGGTCCCAGTACTTC; CDR3 protein: CASSVAAKAGSQYF; clone size: NA; D gene: TRBD2; J gene: TRBJ2-5; CDR3 length: 14; V gene: TRBV9
CDR3 DNA: TGTGCCAGCAGCTCCCAGGGCTCCTACAATGAGCAGTTCTTC; CDR3 protein: CASSSQGSYNEQFF; clone size: NA; D gene: NA; J gene: TRBJ2-1; CDR3 length: 14; V gene: TRBV11-2